This T cell receptor beta chain was documented in a study of shared clonotypes between healthy human individuals. The donors were adults (healthy and HIV-negative) with no recent acute infections or vaccinations. The authors ran the assay at deep level. Each subset's genomic DNA was split evenly across several immunoSEQ plates. The protocol was immunoSEQ multiplex PCR, while the TCRdb copy is restricted to in-frame clones and leaves out a portion. Counted here are around 940,000 clones, approximately 76% occurring once; the ten biggest clones make up around 1.4%. The germline CDR1 and CDR2 sequences are SGDLS and YYNGEE. V lost 5 bases and J lost 7; bases outside the gene matches: 18. This CDR3 is 17 amino acids long.

The receptor was derived from a man aged 18-30 years in good health. The chain employs TRBV9 and TRBJ1-5, with 7 bases matching TRBD1. The sequencing input was memory CD4+ T cells sorted from blood. Subset in this sample: CD45RA-negative fraction. The CDR3 is CASRQVGDRTGGQPQHF. In DNA form, the CDR3 reads TGTGCCAGCAGACAAGTGGGCGACAGGACAGGAGGCCAGCCCCAGCATTTT.